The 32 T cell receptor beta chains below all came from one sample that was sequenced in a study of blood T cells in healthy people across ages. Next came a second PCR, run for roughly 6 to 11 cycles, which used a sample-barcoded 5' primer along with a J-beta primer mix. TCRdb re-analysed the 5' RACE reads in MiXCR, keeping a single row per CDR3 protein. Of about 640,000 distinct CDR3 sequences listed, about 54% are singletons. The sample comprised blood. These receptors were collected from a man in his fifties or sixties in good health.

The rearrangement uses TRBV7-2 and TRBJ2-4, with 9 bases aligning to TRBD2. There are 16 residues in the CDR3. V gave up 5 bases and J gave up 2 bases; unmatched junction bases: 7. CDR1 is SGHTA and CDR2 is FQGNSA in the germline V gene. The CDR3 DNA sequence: TGTGCCAGCAGCCACCAGAGCGGGGGGACCAAAAACATTCAGTACTTC. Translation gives CASSHQSGGTKNIQYF.

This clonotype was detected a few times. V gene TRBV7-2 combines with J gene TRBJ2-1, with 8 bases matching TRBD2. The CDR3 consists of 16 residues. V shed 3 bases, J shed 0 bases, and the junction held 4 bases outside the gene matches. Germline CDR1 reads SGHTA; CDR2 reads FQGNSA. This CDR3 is CASSFSGGSSYNEQFF. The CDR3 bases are TGTGCCAGCAGCTTTTCGGGGGGGAGCTCCTACAATGAGCAGTTCTTC.

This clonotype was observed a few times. CDR3 protein: CASGAEYGYTF. The CDR3 DNA sequence: TGTGCCAGCGGGGCAGAATATGGCTACACCTTC. V and J are TRBV3-1 and TRBJ1-2, with D perhaps matching TRBD1 (5 bases). This CDR3 is built from 11 residues. Germline loops: CDR1 LGHDT, CDR2 YNNKEL (reference sequence). Deletions cut 8 bases from V and 5 bases from J, with 9 bases between.

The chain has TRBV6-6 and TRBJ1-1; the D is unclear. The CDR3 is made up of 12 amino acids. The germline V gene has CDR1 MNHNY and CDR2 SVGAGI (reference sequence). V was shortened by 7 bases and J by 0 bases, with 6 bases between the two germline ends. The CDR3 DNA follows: TGTGCCAGCACAGATTTGAACACTGAAGCTTTCTTT. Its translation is CASTDLNTEAFF.

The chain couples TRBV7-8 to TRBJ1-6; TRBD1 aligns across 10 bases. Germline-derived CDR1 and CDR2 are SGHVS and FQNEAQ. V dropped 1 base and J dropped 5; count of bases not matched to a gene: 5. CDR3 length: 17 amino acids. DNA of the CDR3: TGTGCCAGCAGCTTAGGGAGACAGGGGGCCGATAATTCACCCCTCCACTTT. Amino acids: CASSLGRQGADNSPLHF.

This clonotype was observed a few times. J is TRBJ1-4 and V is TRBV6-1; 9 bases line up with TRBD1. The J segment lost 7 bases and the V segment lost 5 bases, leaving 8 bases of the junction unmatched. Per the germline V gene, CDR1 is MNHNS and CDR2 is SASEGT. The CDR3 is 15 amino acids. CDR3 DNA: TGTGCCAGCAGTATGCCAGGGACAGGGAGTGAAAAACTGTTTTTT. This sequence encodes CASSMPGTGSEKLFF.

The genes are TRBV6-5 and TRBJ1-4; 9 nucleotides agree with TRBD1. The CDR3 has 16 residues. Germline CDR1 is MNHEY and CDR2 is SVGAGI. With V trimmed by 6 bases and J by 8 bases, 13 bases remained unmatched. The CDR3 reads CASSSTRGTGREKLFF. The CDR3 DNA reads TGTGCCAGCAGCTCAACACGGGGGACAGGGAGAGAAAAACTGTTTTTT.

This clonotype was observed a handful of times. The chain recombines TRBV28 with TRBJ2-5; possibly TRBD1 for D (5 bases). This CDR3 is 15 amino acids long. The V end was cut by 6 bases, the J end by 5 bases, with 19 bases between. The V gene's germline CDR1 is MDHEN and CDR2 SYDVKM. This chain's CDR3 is CASSPRTTGWETQYF. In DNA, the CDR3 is TGTGCCAGCAGCCCCCGGACAACCGGTTGGGAGACCCAGTACTTC.

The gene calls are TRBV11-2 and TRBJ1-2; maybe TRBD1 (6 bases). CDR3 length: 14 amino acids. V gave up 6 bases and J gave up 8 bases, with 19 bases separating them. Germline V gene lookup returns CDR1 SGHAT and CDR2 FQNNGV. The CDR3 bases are TGTGCCAGCAGACACCCGGGACATTACAGAGGCTACACCTTC. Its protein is CASRHPGHYRGYTF.

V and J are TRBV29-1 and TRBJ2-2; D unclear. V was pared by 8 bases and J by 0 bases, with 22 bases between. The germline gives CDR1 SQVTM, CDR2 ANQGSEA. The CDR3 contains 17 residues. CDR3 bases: TGCAGCTTCCGACGACCCTGGTCAAATTCGAACACCGGGGAGCTGTTTTTT. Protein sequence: CSFRRPWSNSNTGELFF.

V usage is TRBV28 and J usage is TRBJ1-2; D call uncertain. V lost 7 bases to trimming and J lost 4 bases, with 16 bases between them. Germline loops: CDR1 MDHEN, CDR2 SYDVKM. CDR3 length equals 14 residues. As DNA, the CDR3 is TGTGCCAGCATAGAGGGAGGTTATCCCTATGGCTACACCTTC. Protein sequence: CASIEGGYPYGYTF.

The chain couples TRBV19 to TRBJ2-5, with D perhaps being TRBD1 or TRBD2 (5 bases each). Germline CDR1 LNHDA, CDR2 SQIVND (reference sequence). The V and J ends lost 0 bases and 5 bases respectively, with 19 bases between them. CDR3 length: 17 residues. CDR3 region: CASSIDRAQGAVETQYF. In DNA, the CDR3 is TGTGCCAGTAGTATAGATCGGGCCCAGGGAGCGGTGGAGACCCAGTACTTC.

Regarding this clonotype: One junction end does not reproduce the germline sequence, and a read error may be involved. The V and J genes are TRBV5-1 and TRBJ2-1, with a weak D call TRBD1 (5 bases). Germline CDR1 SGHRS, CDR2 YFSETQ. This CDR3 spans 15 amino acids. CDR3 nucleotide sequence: TGCACCAGCAGCTTGGAACAGGTCGGTTACAATGAGCAGTTCTTC. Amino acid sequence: CTSSLEQVGYNEQFF.

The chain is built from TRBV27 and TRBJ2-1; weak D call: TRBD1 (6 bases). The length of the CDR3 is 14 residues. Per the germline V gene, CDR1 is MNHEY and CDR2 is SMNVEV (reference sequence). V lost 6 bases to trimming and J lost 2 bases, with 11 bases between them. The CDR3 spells CASRRGMAYNEQFF. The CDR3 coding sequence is TGTGCCAGCAGGAGGGGGATGGCCTACAATGAGCAGTTCTTC.

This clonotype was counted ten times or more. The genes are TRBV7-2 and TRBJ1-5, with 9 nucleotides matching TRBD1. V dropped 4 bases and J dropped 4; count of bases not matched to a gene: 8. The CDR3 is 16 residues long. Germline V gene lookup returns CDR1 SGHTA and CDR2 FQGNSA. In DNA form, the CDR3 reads TGTGCCAGCAGCTCACACGGGACAGGGTCTAATCAGCCCCAGCATTTT. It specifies CASSSHGTGSNQPQHF.

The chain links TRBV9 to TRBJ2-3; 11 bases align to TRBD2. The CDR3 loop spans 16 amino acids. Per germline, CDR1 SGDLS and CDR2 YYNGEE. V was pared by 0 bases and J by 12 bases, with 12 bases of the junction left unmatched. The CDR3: CASSVAQGTSGGEQYF. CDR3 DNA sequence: TGTGCCAGCAGCGTAGCCCAGGGTACTAGCGGGGGAGAACAGTATTTT.

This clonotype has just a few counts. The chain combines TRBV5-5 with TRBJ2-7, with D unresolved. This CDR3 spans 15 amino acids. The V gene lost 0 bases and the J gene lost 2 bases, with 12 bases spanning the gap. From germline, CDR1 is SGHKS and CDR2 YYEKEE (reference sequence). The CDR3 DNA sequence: TGTGCCAGCAGCTTGGCCCCGGTGGGAACCTACGAGCAGTACTTC. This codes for CASSLAPVGTYEQYF.

The CDR3 nucleotides are TGTGCCAGCAGCTTAGTGGGGGGGAAACTACAAGAGACCCAGTACTTC. Amino acid sequence: CASSLVGGKLQETQYF. The rearrangement uses TRBV11-2 and TRBJ2-5, with 7 bases that match TRBD2. The CDR3 is 16 amino acids. Germline-derived CDR1 and CDR2 are SGHAT and FQNNGV. The V segment lost 1 base and the J segment 2 bases; nucleotides outside the gene matches: 7.

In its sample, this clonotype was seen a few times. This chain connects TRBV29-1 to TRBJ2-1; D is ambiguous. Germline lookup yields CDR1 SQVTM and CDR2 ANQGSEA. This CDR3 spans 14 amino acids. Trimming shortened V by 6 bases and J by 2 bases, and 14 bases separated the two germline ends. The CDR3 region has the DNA TGCAGCGTCGCCGTCCAGGTGGCCTACAATGAGCAGTTCTTC. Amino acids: CSVAVQVAYNEQFF.

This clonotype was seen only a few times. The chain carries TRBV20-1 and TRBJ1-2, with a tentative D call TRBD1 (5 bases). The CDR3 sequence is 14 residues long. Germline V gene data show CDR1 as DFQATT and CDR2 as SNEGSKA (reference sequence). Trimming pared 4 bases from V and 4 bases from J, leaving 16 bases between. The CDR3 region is CSATNPTGPYGYTF. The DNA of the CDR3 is TGCAGTGCTACGAATCCAACAGGTCCCTATGGCTACACCTTC.

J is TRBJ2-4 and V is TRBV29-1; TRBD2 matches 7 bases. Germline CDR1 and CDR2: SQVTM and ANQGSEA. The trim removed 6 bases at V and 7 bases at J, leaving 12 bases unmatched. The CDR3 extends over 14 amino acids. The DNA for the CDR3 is TGCAGCGTGACCCGGGGAGGGAGTAAGAACATTCAGTACTTC. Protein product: CSVTRGGSKNIQYF. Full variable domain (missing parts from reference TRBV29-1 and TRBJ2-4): SAVISQKPSRDICQRGTSLTIQCQVDSQVTMMFWYRQQPGQSLTLIATANQGSEATYESGFVIDKFPISRPNLTFSTLTVSNMSPEDSSIYLCSVTRGGSKNIQYFGAGTRLSVL.

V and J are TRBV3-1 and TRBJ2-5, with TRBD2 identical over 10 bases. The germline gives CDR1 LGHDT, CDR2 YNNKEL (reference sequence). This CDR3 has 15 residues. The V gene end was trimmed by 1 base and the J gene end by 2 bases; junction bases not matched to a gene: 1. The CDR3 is CASSQVLAGQETQYF. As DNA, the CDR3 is TGTGCCAGCAGCCAAGTACTAGCGGGGCAAGAGACCCAGTACTTC.

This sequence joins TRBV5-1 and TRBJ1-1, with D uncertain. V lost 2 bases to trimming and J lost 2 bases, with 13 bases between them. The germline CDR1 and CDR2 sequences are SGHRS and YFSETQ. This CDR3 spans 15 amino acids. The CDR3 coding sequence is TGCGCCAGCAGCTTCGATAGAATCTCTAACACTGAAGCTTTCTTT. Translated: CASSFDRISNTEAFF. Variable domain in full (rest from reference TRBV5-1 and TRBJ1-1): KAGVTQTPRYLIKTRGQQVTLSCSPISGHRSVSWYQQTPGQGLQFLFEYFSETQRNKGNFPGRFSGRQFSNSRSEMNVSTLELGDSALYLCASSFDRISNTEAFFGQGTRLTVV.

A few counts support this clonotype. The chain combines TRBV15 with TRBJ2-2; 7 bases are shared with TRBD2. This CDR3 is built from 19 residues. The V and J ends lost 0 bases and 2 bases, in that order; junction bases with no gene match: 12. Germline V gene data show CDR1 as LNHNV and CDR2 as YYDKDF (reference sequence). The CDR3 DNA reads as TGTGCCACCAGCAGAGATACCCCGGGCGGGAGCCTAAACACCGGGGAGCTGTTTTTT. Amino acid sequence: CATSRDTPGGSLNTGELFF.

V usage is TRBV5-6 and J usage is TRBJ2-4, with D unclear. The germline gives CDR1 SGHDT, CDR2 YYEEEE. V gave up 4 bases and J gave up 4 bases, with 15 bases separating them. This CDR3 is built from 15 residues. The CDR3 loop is CASSPQSGVKNIQYF. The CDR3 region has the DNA TGTGCCAGCAGCCCTCAATCCGGAGTAAAAAACATTCAGTACTTC. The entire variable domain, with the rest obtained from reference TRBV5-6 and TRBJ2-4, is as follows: DAGVTQSPTHLIKTRGQQVTLRCSPKSGHDTVSWYQQALGQGPQFIFQYYEEEERQRGNFPDRFSGHQFPNYSSELNVNALLLGDSALYLCASSPQSGVKNIQYFGAGTRLSVL.

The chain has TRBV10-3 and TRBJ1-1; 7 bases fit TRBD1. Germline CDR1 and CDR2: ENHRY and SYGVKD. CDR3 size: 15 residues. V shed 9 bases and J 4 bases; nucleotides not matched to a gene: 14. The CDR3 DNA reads TGTGCCATAAACAACCCGGAACAGGGGTCCACTGAAGCTTTCTTT. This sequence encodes CAINNPEQGSTEAFF.

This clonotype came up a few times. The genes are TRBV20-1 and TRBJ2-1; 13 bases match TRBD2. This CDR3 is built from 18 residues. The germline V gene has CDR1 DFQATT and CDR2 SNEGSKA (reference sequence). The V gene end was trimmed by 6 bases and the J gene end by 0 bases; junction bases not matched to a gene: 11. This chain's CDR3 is CSARLAGGPLVSYNEQFF. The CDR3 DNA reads TGCAGTGCCAGACTAGCGGGGGGCCCTCTGGTCTCCTACAATGAGCAGTTCTTC.

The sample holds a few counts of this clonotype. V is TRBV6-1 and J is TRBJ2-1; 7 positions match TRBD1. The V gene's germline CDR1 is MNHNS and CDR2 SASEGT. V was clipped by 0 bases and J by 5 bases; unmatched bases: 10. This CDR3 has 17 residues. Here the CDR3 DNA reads TGTGCCAGCAGTGAAGCGCTTCCGGGACAGAGTAACAATGAGCAGTTCTTC. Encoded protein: CASSEALPGQSNNEQFF.

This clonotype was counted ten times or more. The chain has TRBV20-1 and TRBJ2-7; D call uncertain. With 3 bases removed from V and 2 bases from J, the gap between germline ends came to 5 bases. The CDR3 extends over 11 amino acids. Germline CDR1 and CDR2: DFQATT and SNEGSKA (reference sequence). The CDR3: CSASGPYEQYF. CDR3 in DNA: TGCAGTGCTAGCGGACCCTACGAGCAGTACTTC.

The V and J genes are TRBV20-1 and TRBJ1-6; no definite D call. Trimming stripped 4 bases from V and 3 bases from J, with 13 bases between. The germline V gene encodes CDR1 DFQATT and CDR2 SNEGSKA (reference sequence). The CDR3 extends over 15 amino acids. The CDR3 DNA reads TGCAGTGCTACTCTCACCCGGGACTATAATTCACCCCTCCACTTT. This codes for CSATLTRDYNSPLHF.

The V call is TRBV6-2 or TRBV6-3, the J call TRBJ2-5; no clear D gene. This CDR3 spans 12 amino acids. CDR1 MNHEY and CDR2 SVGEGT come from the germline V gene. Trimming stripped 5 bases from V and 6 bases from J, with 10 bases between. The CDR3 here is CASSLPGKTQYF. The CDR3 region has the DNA TGTGCCAGCAGTCTCCCTGGAAAGACCCAGTACTTC.

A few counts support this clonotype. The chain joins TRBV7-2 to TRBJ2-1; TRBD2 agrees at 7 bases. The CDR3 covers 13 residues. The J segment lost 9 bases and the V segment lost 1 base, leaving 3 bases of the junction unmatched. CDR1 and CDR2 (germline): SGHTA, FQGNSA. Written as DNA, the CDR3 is TGTGCCAGCAGCTTAGTCGGGGAGGGTGAGCAGTTCTTC. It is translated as CASSLVGEGEQFF.